This entry describes one T cell receptor beta chain. V shed 4 bases and J 0 bases; nucleotides not matched to a gene: 3. CDR1 is LNHDA and CDR2 is SQIVND in the germline V gene (reference sequence). The CDR3 is 16 amino acids. TCRdb keeps only in-frame clones here, not all; method: immunoSEQ multiplex PCR. This table holds some 340,000 clones, just under 85% found once. The data belong to a study of Ad26.COV2.S vaccination and SARS-CoV-2 variants. Regarding treatment: 19 received Ad26.COV2.S at low or high dose, single or two shots; 5 received placebo; per-sample allocation not given. Sampling took place 63 days after the first vaccine or placebo injection. An adult of 18-55 years in Boston served as donor.

This clonotype was obtained from a person between 18 and 60 years old who received the Ad26.COV2.S COVID-19 vaccine or a placebo. This specimen was peripheral blood, taken in a trial of Ad26.COV2.S vaccine versus placebo. The chain uses TRBV19 and TRBJ1-6; 7 bases line up with TRBD1. The CDR3 reads CASSTRDSSYNSPLHF. The CDR3 DNA reads TGTGCCAGTAGTACCCGGGACAGCTCCTATAATTCACCCCTCCACTTT. Filled out from reference TRBV19 and TRBJ1-6, the complete variable domain reads DGGITQSPKYLFRKEGQNVTLSCEQNLNHDAMYWYRQDPGQGLRLIYYSQIVNDFQKGDIAEGYSVSREKKESFPLTVTSAQKNPTAFYLCASSTRDSSYNSPLHFGNGTRLTVT.